A single sample gave rise to the 23 T cell receptor beta chains below, sequenced in a study of blood T cells in healthy people across ages. With a J-beta primer mix and a sample-barcoded 5' primer, a second PCR ran roughly 6 to 11 cycles. TCRdb processed the 5' RACE reads anew with MiXCR; each CDR3 protein has one entry. The table lists about 770,000 distinct CDR3 sequences, roughly 44% of them singletons. The sample consisted of blood. These receptors originate from a man in his sixties in good health.

The rearrangement uses TRBV24-1 and TRBJ1-2; D is uncertain. V was clipped by 2 bases and J by 7 bases, with 13 bases between them. The V gene's germline CDR1 is KGHDR and CDR2 SFDVKD. The CDR3 is made up of 14 amino acids. The CDR3 region has the DNA TGTGCCACCAGTGATTCAAAGAGCTTAGGTGGCTACACCTTC. It yields the protein CATSDSKSLGGYTF.

This rearrangement joins TRBV6-1 to TRBJ2-5; D not resolved. V lost 2 bases and J lost 5, with 15 bases in between. Germline-derived CDR1 and CDR2 are MNHNS and SASEGT. The CDR3 is made up of 15 amino acids. This chain's CDR3 is CASSERYRARETQYF. CDR3 DNA: TGTGCCAGCAGTGAACGGTATCGCGCTCGGGAGACCCAGTACTTC.

This clonotype was observed a few times. The chain employs TRBV7-8 and TRBJ1-2, with 7 bases lining up with TRBD1. The CDR3 spans 15 residues. The germline CDR1 and CDR2 sequences are SGHVS and FQNEAQ. V lost 1 base, J lost 6 bases, and 8 bases stayed unmatched. The DNA for the CDR3 is TGTGCCAGCAGCTTAGGAGGGGGCCAGATAAATGGCTACACCTTC. Protein product: CASSLGGGQINGYTF.

This clonotype was seen a handful of times. The rearrangement links TRBV10-1 to TRBJ2-1; possible D gene TRBD1, 6 bases. Germline loops: CDR1 WNHNN, CDR2 SYGVQD (reference sequence). The CDR3 runs 15 residues. V was trimmed by 5 bases and J by 5 bases, leaving 16 bases between them. DNA of the CDR3: TGCGCCAGCAGTCCAACAGGGTTTGACAACAATGAGCAGTTCTTC. It codes for CASSPTGFDNNEQFF.

This clonotype has more than one count but fewer than ten. In nucleotides, the CDR3 is TGCAGTGCTAGAAGGGGACCCTCCGGTCCTAACAACAATGAGCAGTTCTTC. Its protein is CSARRGPSGPNNNEQFF. V usage is TRBV20-1 and J usage is TRBJ2-1; D may match TRBD1 or TRBD2 (5 bases each). Germline V CDR1 and CDR2: DFQATT, SNEGSKA (reference sequence). This CDR3 has 17 amino acids. The V gene lost 2 bases and the J gene lost 5 bases, with 22 bases spanning the gap.

This clonotype was seen a handful of times. V and J are TRBV11-2 and TRBJ1-2, with a weak D call TRBD1 (6 bases). Germline loops: CDR1 SGHAT, CDR2 FQNNGV. V was shortened by 0 bases and J by 4 bases, with 15 bases between the two germline ends. This CDR3 region has 16 residues. CDR3 residues: CASSLDSAGVIYGYTF. CDR3 nucleotides: TGTGCCAGCAGCTTAGATTCGGCAGGGGTTATCTATGGCTACACCTTC.

The gene calls are TRBV9 and TRBJ2-3, with D unresolved. The CDR3 loop spans 12 amino acids. V lost 0 bases, J lost 6 bases, and 5 bases lay in between. The germline V gene encodes CDR1 SGDLS and CDR2 YYNGEE. The CDR3 reads CASSVERDTQYF. In DNA, the CDR3 is TGTGCCAGCAGCGTAGAGAGGGATACGCAGTATTTT.

This clonotype has just a few counts. V gene TRBV11-3 combines with J gene TRBJ2-3; 8 bases line up with TRBD2. Per the germline V gene, CDR1 is SGHNT and CDR2 is YENEEA. This CDR3 comprises 15 residues. J lost 2 bases, V lost 4 bases, and 5 bases had no gene match. This CDR3 is CASSSRGDNTDTQYF. CDR3 nucleotide sequence: TGTGCCAGCAGCTCGCGGGGGGACAACACAGATACGCAGTATTTT. Full variable domain (outside the CDR3, taken from reference TRBV11-3 and TRBJ2-3): EAGVVQSPRYKIIEKKQPVAFWCNPISGHNTLYWYLQNLGQGPELLIRYENEEAVDDSQLPKDRFSAERLKGVDSTLKIQPAELGDSAVYLCASSSRGDNTDTQYFGPGTRLTVL.

The chain has TRBV3-1 and TRBJ2-5, with TRBD2 matching 12 bases. Trimming at V came to 6 bases and at J to 5 bases, leaving 22 bases not matched to a gene. The CDR3 extends over 20 amino acids. Germline V gene sequence: CDR1 LGHDT, CDR2 YNNKEL (reference sequence). For the CDR3, the DNA is TGTGCCAGCAGTCCCACAATGCAAAGGACTAGCGGGGTTTGGGATGAGACCCAGTACTTC. The encoded protein is CASSPTMQRTSGVWDETQYF.

The chain uses TRBV7-9 and TRBJ1-4; 8 bases map to TRBD1. The germline CDR1 and CDR2 sequences are SEHNR and FQNEAQ (reference sequence). The CDR3 is 14 residues long. V lost 2 bases, J lost 12 bases, and 8 bases stayed unmatched. The CDR3 DNA is TGTGCCAGCAGCTTACTCATGGACAGGGCCGAACTGTTTTTT. It yields the protein CASSLLMDRAELFF.

This clonotype turned up a few times. The V gene is TRBV20-1, the J gene TRBJ2-5, with a weak D call TRBD1 (6 bases). The germline V gene has CDR1 DFQATT and CDR2 SNEGSKA (reference sequence). CDR3 length: 16 residues. V lost 4 bases and J lost 0, with 18 bases in between. The CDR3 spells CSATIRGTGYQETQYF. The CDR3 DNA follows: TGCAGTGCTACTATCAGGGGCACAGGGTACCAAGAGACCCAGTACTTC.

This chain's CDR3 is CASSPFLTPNSGEIQETQYF. CDR3 in DNA: TGTGCCAGCAGCCCCTTTTTGACCCCTAATAGCGGGGAAATACAAGAGACCCAGTACTTC. The chain recombines TRBV7-2 with TRBJ2-5; the match to TRBD2 covers 8 bases. CDR1 is SGHTA and CDR2 is FQGNSA in the germline V gene. J gave up 2 bases and V 5 bases, and 22 bases lay outside the gene matches. The CDR3 consists of 20 residues. Variable domain in full (rest from reference TRBV7-2 and TRBJ2-5): GAGVSQSPSNKVTEKGKDVELRCDPISGHTALYWYRQSLGQGLEFLIYFQGNSAPDKSGLPSDRFSAERTGGSVSTLTIQRTQQEDSAVYLCASSPFLTPNSGEIQETQYFGPGTRLLVL.

The J gene is TRBJ2-1, the V gene TRBV5-1; D may match TRBD1 or TRBD2 (5 bases each). Germline CDR1 and CDR2: SGHRS and YFSETQ. V shed 5 bases and J shed 9 bases, with 21 bases lying between them. The CDR3 is 15 amino acids. DNA of the CDR3: TGCGCCAGCAGTCCATCCGGGACGGTGAATCGTGAGCAGTTCTTC. It translates to CASSPSGTVNREQFF.

The V call is TRBV10-3, the J call TRBJ2-1, with 11 bases matching TRBD1. The CDR3 totals 13 residues. V lost 6 bases and J lost 8; bases outside the gene matches: 3. Germline lookup yields CDR1 ENHRY and CDR2 SYGVKD. Here the CDR3 DNA reads TGTGCCATCAGCGGGACAGGGGGGGATGAGCAGTTCTTC. Translation: CAISGTGGDEQFF.

The gene calls are TRBV7-2 and TRBJ2-1; D perhaps matches TRBD1 (5 bases). The V end lost 5 bases, the J end lost 1 base, and 18 bases lay between the germline ends. The CDR3 spans 17 residues. Germline assignment: CDR1 SGHTA and CDR2 FQGNSA. CDR3 in DNA: TGTGCCAGCAGCACCAGGACACCGACCTCTTCCTACAATGAGCAGTTCTTC. Translating gives CASSTRTPTSSYNEQFF.

The chain employs TRBV27 and TRBJ1-6, with D possibly TRBD1 on 5 matching bases. The germline CDR1 and CDR2 sequences are MNHEY and SMNVEV (reference sequence). Trimming cost V 4 bases and J 5 bases, with 18 bases left between them. The CDR3 has 17 amino acids. Here the CDR3 DNA reads TGTGCCAGCAGTTCCAGGACAACGCCGATAAATAATTCACCCCTCCACTTT. This encodes CASSSRTTPINNSPLHF.

The chain is built from TRBV18 and TRBJ1-1; D may be TRBD1 (5 bases). The CDR3 runs 15 residues. V lost 3 bases, J lost 1 base, and 12 bases lay in between. In germline, CDR1 is KGHSH, CDR2 LQKENI. The CDR3 coding sequence is TGTGCCAGCTCACCGAAGGGACGACAGAACACTGAAGCTTTCTTT. Protein sequence: CASSPKGRQNTEAFF.

In its sample, this clonotype was seen a few times. The rearrangement uses TRBV2 and TRBJ2-5, with D possibly being TRBD1 or TRBD2 (7 bases each). Trimming removed 4 bases at V and 2 bases at J, with 14 bases between. Germline CDR1 is SNHLY and CDR2 is FYNNEI. The CDR3 is 15 amino acids. CDR3 in amino acids: CASSGAGQRQETQYF. CDR3 coding DNA: TGTGCCAGCAGTGGAGCGGGACAGAGACAAGAGACCCAGTACTTC.

The V call is TRBV5-1, the J call TRBJ1-1; no firm D call. V was trimmed by 4 bases and J by 4 bases, leaving 11 bases between them. The germline V gene has CDR1 SGHRS and CDR2 YFSETQ. The CDR3 runs 13 residues. Here the CDR3 reads CASSRLAGTEAFF. CDR3 coding DNA: TGCGCCAGCAGCCGTCTGGCCGGCACTGAAGCTTTCTTT.

V gene TRBV10-1 combines with J gene TRBJ1-6, with D unresolved. The CDR3 is made up of 8 amino acids. The germline CDR1 and CDR2 sequences are WNHNN and SYGVQD (reference sequence). V shed 9 bases and J shed 10 bases, with 1 base lying between them. Here the CDR3 reads CARSPLHF. The CDR3 coding sequence is TGCGCCAGGTCACCCCTCCACTTT.

The rearrangement links TRBV20-1 to TRBJ2-3; D remains ambiguous. Looked up from germline, CDR1 is DFQATT and CDR2 is SNEGSKA (reference sequence). The CDR3 contains 12 residues. Trimming took 6 bases from V and 3 from J, leaving 10 bases between them. The CDR3 reads CSAQRMTDTQYF. The CDR3 DNA reads as TGCAGTGCCCAGAGGATGACAGATACGCAGTATTTT.

The rearrangement uses TRBV20-1 and TRBJ1-3, with D possibly TRBD1 on 5 matching bases. Trimming removed 6 bases from V and 4 bases from J, with 19 bases in between. This CDR3 is 15 amino acids long. Germline CDR1 is DFQATT and CDR2 is SNEGSKA (reference sequence). The CDR3 region is CSAKEARAKGNTIYF. The CDR3 coding sequence is TGCAGTGCAAAGGAGGCCAGGGCGAAAGGAAACACCATATATTTT.

The CDR3 here is CASSLGLAGKEQYF. The CDR3 coding sequence is TGTGCCAGCAGTCTTGGACTAGCGGGGAAAGAGCAGTACTTC. V is TRBV6-2 or TRBV6-3 and J is TRBJ2-7; 12 bases map to TRBD2. CDR1 is MNHEY, CDR2 SVGEGT, per germline. CDR3 length: 14 residues. J gave up 7 bases and V 5 bases, and 6 bases lay outside the gene matches.